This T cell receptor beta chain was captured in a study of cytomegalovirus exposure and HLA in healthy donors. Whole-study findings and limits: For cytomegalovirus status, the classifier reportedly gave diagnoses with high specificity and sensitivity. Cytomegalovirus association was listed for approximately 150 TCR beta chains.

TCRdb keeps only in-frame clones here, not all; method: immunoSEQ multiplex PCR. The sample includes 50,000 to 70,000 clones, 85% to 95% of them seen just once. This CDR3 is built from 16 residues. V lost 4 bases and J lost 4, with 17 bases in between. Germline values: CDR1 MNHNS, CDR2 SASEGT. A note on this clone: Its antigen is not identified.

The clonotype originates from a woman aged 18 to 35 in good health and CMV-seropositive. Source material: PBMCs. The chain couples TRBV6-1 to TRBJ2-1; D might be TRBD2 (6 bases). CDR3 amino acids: CASSARTGEVYNEQFF. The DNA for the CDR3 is TGTGCCAGCAGTGCAAGAACGGGAGAAGTGTACAATGAGCAGTTCTTC.